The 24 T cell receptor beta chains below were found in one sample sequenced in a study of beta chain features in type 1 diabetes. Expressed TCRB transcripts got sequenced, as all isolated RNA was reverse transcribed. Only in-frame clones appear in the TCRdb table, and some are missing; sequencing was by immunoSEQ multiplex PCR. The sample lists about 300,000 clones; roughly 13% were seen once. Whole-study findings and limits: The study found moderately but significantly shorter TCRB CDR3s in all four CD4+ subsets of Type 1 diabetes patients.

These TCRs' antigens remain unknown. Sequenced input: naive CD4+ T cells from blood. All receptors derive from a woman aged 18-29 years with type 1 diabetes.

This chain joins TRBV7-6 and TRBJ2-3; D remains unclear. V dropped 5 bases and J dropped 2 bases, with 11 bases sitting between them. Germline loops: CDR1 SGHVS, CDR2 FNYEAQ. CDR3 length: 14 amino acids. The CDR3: CASSPQRFTDTQYF. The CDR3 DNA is TGTGCCAGCAGCCCCCAGCGCTTCACAGATACGCAGTATTTT.

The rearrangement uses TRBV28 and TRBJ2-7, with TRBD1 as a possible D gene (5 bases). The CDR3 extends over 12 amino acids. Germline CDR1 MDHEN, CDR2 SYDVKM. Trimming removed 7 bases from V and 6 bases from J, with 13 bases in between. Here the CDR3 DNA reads TGTGCCAGCATAAATATTAGGGGCGAGCAGTACTTC. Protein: CASINIRGEQYF.

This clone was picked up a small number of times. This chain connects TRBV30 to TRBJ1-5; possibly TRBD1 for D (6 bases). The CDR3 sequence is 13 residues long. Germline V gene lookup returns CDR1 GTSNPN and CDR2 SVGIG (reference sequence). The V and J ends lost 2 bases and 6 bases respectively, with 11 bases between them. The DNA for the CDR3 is TGTGCCTGGAGTTCACAGGGTTCTCAGCCCCAGCATTTT. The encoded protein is CAWSSQGSQPQHF.

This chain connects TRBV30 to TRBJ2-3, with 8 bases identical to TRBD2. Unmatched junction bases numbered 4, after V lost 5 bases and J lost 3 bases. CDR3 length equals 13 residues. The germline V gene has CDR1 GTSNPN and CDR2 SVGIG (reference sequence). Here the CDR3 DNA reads TGTGCCTGGTCGGGGGGGCGGACAGATACGCAGTATTTT. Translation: CAWSGGRTDTQYF.

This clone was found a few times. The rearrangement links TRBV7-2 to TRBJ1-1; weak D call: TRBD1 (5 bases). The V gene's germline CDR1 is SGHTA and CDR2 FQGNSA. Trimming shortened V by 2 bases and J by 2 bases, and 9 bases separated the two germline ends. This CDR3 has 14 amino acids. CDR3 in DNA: TGTGCCAGCAGCTTAAGGGGTAGAAACACTGAAGCTTTCTTT. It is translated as CASSLRGRNTEAFF.

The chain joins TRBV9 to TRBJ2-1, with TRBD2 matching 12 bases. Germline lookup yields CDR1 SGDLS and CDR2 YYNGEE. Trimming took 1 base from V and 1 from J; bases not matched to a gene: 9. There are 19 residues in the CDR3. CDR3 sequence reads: CASSVRLAGVHGSYNEQFF. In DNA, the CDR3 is TGTGCCAGCAGCGTAAGACTAGCGGGGGTTCATGGGTCCTACAATGAGCAGTTCTTC.

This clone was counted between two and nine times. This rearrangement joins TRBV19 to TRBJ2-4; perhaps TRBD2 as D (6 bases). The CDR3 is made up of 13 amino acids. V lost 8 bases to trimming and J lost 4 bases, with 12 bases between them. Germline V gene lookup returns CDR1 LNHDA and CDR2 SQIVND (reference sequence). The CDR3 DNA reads TGTGCCAGTTTGGGGGGAGTTAAAAACATTCAGTACTTC. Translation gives CASLGGVKNIQYF.

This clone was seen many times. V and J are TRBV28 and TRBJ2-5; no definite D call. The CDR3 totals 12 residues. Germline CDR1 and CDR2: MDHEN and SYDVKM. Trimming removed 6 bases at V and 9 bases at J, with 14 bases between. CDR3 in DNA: TGTGCCAGCAGCCCTATCATTGCGGCCCAGTACTTC. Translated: CASSPIIAAQYF.

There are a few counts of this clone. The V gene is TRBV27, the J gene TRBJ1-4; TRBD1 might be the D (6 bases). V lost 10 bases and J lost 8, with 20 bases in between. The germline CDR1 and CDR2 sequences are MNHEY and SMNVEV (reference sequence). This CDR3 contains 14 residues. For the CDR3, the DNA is TGTGCCACCGGGGGGCAAGGCGTAGGGGAAAAACTGTTTTTT. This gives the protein CATGGQGVGEKLFF. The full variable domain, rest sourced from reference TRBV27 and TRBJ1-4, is EAQVTQNPRYLITVTGKKLTVTCSQNMNHEYMSWYRQDPGLGLRQIYYSMNVEVTDKGDVPEGYKVSRKEKRNFPLILESPSPNQTSLYFCATGGQGVGEKLFFGSGTQLSVL.

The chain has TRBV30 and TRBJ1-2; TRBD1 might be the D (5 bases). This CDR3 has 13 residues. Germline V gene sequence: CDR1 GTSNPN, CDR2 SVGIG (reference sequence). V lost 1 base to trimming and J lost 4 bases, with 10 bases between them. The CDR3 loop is CAWSEDIVYGYTF. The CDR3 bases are TGTGCCTGGAGTGAGGACATTGTCTATGGCTACACCTTC.

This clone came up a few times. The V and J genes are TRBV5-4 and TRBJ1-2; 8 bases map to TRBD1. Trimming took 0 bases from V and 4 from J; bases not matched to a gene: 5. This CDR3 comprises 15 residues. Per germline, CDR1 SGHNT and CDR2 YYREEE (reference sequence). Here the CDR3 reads CASSLATGGSYGYTF. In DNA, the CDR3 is TGTGCCAGCAGCTTGGCTACAGGGGGATCCTATGGCTACACCTTC. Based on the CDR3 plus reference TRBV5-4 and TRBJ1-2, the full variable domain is ETGVTQSPTHLIKTRGQQVTLRCSSQSGHNTVSWYQQALGQGPQFIFQYYREEENGRGNFPPRFSGLQFPNYSSELNVNALELDDSALYLCASSLATGGSYGYTFGSGTRLTVV.

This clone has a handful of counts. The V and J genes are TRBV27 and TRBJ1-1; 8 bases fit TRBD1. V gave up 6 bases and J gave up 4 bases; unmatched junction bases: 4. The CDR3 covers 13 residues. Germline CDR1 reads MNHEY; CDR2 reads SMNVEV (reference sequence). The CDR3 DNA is TGTGCCAGCAGGATAACAGGGGGCACTGAAGCTTTCTTT. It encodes CASRITGGTEAFF.

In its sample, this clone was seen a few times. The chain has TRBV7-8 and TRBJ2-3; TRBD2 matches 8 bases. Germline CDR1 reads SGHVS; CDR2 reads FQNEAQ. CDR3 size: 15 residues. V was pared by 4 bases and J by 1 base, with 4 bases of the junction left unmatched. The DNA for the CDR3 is TGTGCCAGCAGCTCGGGGGGGGCGGGCACAGATACGCAGTATTTT. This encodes CASSSGGAGTDTQYF.

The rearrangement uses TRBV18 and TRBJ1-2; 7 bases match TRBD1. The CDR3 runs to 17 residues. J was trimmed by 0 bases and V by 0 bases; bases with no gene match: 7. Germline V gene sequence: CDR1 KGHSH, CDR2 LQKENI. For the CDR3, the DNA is TGTGCCAGCTCACCACCGTACGGAGGGGGCGCTAACTATGGCTACACCTTC. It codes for CASSPPYGGGANYGYTF.

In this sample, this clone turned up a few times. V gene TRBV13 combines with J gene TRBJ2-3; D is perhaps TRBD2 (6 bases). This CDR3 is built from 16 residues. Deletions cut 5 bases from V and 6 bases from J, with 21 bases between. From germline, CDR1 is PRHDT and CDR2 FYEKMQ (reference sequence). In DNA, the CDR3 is TGTGCCAGCAGCCCGCGGGCGGGAATTGGTGCGGATACGCAGTATTTT. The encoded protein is CASSPRAGIGADTQYF.

As DNA, the CDR3 is TGTGCCACCAGCAGTCGACAGGGAGAGACCCAGTACTTC. Translated: CATSSRQGETQYF. The rearrangement joins TRBV15 to TRBJ2-5; 7 bases map to TRBD1. This CDR3 spans 13 amino acids. Germline V gene lookup returns CDR1 LNHNV and CDR2 YYDKDF (reference sequence). With 3 bases clipped from V and 4 bases from J, the junction kept 2 bases outside the gene matches.

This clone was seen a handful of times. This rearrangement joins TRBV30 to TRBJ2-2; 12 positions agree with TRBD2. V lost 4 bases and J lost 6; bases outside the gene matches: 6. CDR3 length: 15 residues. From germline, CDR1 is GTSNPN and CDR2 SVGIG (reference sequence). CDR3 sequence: CAWTGLAGSAGELFF. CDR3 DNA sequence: TGTGCCTGGACCGGACTAGCGGGATCGGCCGGGGAGCTGTTTTTT.

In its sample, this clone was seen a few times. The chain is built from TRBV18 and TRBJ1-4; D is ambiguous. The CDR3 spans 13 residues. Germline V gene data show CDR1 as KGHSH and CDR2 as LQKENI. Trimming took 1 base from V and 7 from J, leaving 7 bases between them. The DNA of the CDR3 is TGTGCCAGCTCACCACGGCCGCCTGAAAAACTGTTTTTT. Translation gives CASSPRPPEKLFF.

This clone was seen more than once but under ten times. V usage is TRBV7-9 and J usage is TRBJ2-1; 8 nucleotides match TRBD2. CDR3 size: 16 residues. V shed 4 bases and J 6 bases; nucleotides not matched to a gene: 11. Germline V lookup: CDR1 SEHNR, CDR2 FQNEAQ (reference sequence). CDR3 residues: CASSSQVAGRGNEQFF. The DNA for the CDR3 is TGTGCCAGCAGCTCCCAGGTAGCGGGACGGGGCAATGAGCAGTTCTTC.

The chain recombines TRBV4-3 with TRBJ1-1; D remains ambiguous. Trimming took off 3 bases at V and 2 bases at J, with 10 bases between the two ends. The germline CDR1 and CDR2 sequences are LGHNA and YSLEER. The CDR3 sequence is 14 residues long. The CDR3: CASSHNPLNTEAFF. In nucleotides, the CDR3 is TGCGCCAGCAGCCACAACCCACTTAACACTGAAGCTTTCTTT.

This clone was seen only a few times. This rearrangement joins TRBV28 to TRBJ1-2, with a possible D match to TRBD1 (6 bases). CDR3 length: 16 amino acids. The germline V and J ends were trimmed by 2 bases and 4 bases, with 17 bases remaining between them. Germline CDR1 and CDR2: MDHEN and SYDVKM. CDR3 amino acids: CASSLITGSNRYGYTF. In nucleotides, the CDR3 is TGTGCCAGCAGTTTAATTACAGGGTCGAACCGCTATGGCTACACCTTC.

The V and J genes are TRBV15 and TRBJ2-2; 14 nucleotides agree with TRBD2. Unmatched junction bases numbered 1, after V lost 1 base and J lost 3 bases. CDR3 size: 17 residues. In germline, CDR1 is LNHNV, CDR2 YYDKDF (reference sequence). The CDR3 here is CATSRVTSGRDTGELFF. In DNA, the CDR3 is TGTGCCACCAGCAGAGTGACTAGCGGGAGGGACACCGGGGAGCTGTTTTTT.

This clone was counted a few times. The CDR3 spells CASSLETGWANYGYTF. CDR3 nucleotides: TGCGCCAGCAGCTTGGAAACAGGGTGGGCTAACTATGGCTACACCTTC. V and J are TRBV5-1 and TRBJ1-2; possible D gene TRBD1, 6 bases. Looked up from germline, CDR1 is SGHRS and CDR2 is YFSETQ. CDR3 length: 16 amino acids. V was shortened by 0 bases and J by 0 bases, with 12 bases between the two germline ends. Looking up the rest from reference TRBV5-1 and TRBJ1-2 gives the full variable domain: KAGVTQTPRYLIKTRGQQVTLSCSPISGHRSVSWYQQTPGQGLQFLFEYFSETQRNKGNFPGRFSGRQFSNSRSEMNVSTLELGDSALYLCASSLETGWANYGYTFGSGTRLTVV.

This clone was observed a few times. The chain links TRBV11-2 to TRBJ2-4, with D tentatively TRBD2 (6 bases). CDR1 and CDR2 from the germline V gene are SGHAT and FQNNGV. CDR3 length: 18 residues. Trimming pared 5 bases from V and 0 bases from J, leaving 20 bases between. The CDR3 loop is CASSLSDYRIIAKNIQYF. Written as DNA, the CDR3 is TGTGCCAGCAGCCTGTCGGACTACAGGATTATAGCCAAAAACATTCAGTACTTC.